Each of the 28 T cell receptor beta chains below was sequenced from the same sample in a study of blood T cell repertoires in COVID-19. The method was immunoSEQ multiplex PCR; TCRdb's version includes in-frame clones alone and lacks a portion of them. The sample holds about 110,000 clones, over 75% seen once. The sample comprised peripheral blood. The source is a woman in her 70s with acute or convalescent COVID-19.

The V and J genes are TRBV28 and TRBJ1-2, with unresolved D. V lost 8 bases, J lost 1 base, and 11 bases lay in between. Germline V gene data show CDR1 as MDHEN and CDR2 as SYDVKM. CDR3 size: 13 residues. Here the CDR3 DNA reads TGTGCCAGCGGTCCAGGCGTTAACTATGGCTACACCTTC. Its translation is CASGPGVNYGYTF.

V gene TRBV30 combines with J gene TRBJ1-6; D ambiguous. CDR1 GTSNPN and CDR2 SVGIG come from the germline V gene (reference sequence). The CDR3 runs to 10 residues. V was clipped by 4 bases and J by 14 bases, with 9 bases between them. This CDR3 reads CAWTVPTLHF. For the CDR3, the DNA is TGTGCCTGGACCGTACCTACCCTCCACTTT.

This clone was detected once. The V gene is TRBV2, the J gene TRBJ1-5, with TRBD1 matching 10 bases. Germline V gene data show CDR1 as SNHLY and CDR2 as FYNNEI. The CDR3 spans 15 residues. Trimming at V came to 9 bases and at J to 0 bases, leaving 5 bases not matched to a gene. DNA of the CDR3: TGTGCCAGTGGGGACAGGGGAAATAGCAATCAGCCCCAGCATTTT. It encodes CASGDRGNSNQPQHF.

The chain recombines TRBV2 with TRBJ1-5, with a weak D call TRBD1 (5 bases). In germline, CDR1 is SNHLY, CDR2 FYNNEI. Trimming pared 7 bases from V and 5 bases from J, leaving 12 bases between. The CDR3 length is 13 residues. The CDR3 DNA reads TGTGCCAGCAAGGTGGGGGGGGATCAGCCCCAGCATTTT. Residues: CASKVGGDQPQHF.

The rearrangement links TRBV12-3 or TRBV12-4 to TRBJ1-1; D is ambiguous. V lost 5 bases, J lost 8 bases, and 12 bases lay in between. CDR3 length: 12 residues. The CDR3 DNA follows: TGTGCCAGCAGTCCTTCAGTCAGGGAAGCTTTCTTT. The encoded protein is CASSPSVREAFF.

The chain joins TRBV18 to TRBJ1-2; D is perhaps TRBD1 (6 bases). V lost 1 base to trimming and J lost 6 bases, with 15 bases between them. Germline assignment: CDR1 KGHSH and CDR2 LQKENI. This CDR3 contains 15 residues. Written as DNA, the CDR3 is TGTGCCAGCTCACCACTTTACCCTAGGGGGAATGGCTACACCTTC. Protein sequence: CASSPLYPRGNGYTF. The variable domain in full, with the rest retrieved from reference TRBV18 and TRBJ1-2, is NAGVMQNPRHLVRRRGQEARLRCSPMKGHSHVYWYRQLPEEGLKFMVYLQKENIIDESGMPKERFSAEFPKEGPSILRIQQVVRGDSAAYFCASSPLYPRGNGYTFGSGTRLTVV.

The rearrangement joins TRBV6-2 or TRBV6-3 to TRBJ1-1; no definite D call. V was pared by 3 bases and J by 4 bases, with 3 bases between. Germline lookup yields CDR1 MNHEY and CDR2 SVGEGT. The CDR3 consists of 11 residues. CDR3 region: CASSYSTEAFF. As DNA, the CDR3 is TGTGCCAGCAGTTATAGCACTGAAGCTTTCTTT.

Here the CDR3 reads CASSLGLAGSSYEQYV. CDR3 DNA sequence: TGTGCCAGCAGCTTAGGGCTCGCGGGGAGCTCCTACGAGCAGTACGTC. The chain carries TRBV11-3 and TRBJ2-7; D perhaps matches TRBD2 (6 bases). This CDR3 has 16 residues. V gave up 1 base and J gave up 0 bases, with 13 bases separating them. Germline CDR1 is SGHNT and CDR2 is YENEEA.

This clone was detected once. This rearrangement joins TRBV7-2 to TRBJ1-2, with 8 nucleotides matching TRBD1. The CDR3 length is 15 residues. Germline loops: CDR1 SGHTA, CDR2 FQGNSA. The V segment lost 4 bases and the J segment 1 base; nucleotides outside the gene matches: 5. CDR3 in amino acids: CASSSEGQGNYGYTF. CDR3 DNA sequence: TGTGCCAGCAGCTCAGAAGGACAGGGTAACTATGGCTACACCTTC.

The V call is TRBV5-6, the J call TRBJ2-2, with unresolved D. Germline V gene lookup returns CDR1 SGHDT and CDR2 YYEEEE. With 1 base removed from V and 3 bases from J, the gap between germline ends came to 10 bases. The CDR3 totals 15 residues. The CDR3 DNA reads as TGTGCCAGCAGCTTGTCTGGCCGGGACACCGGGGAGCTGTTTTTT. Translation: CASSLSGRDTGELFF.

V gene TRBV5-5 combines with J gene TRBJ2-3; a weak D match, TRBD1 (6 bases). V was pared by 3 bases and J by 0 bases, with 11 bases between. Germline assignment: CDR1 SGHKS and CDR2 YYEKEE (reference sequence). The CDR3 extends over 15 amino acids. CDR3 nucleotides: TGTGCCAGCAGCTCCGGGACATATAGCACAGATACGCAGTATTTT. It codes for CASSSGTYSTDTQYF. The complete variable domain, with remaining parts taken from reference TRBV5-5 and TRBJ2-3, reads DAGVTQSPTHLIKTRGQQVTLRCSPISGHKSVSWYQQVLGQGPQFIFQYYEKEERGRGNFPDRFSARQFPNYSSELNVNALLLGDSALYLCASSSGTYSTDTQYFGPGTRLTVL.

The V call is TRBV5-1, the J call TRBJ1-5; tentative D call: TRBD1 (5 bases). Germline lookup yields CDR1 SGHRS and CDR2 YFSETQ. V lost 4 bases and J lost 0, with 11 bases in between. The CDR3 is made up of 15 amino acids. DNA for the CDR3: TGCGCCAGCAGCCCCGACAGTTATAGCAATCAGCCCCAGCATTTT. Protein sequence: CASSPDSYSNQPQHF.

V usage is TRBV9 and J usage is TRBJ2-3; weak D call: TRBD1 (6 bases). CDR1 and CDR2 (germline): SGDLS, YYNGEE. This CDR3 is 16 amino acids long. Trimming stripped 0 bases from V and 0 bases from J, with 11 bases between. The CDR3 region is CASSVEQGRSTDTQYF. The DNA of the CDR3 is TGTGCCAGCAGCGTAGAACAGGGCCGTAGCACAGATACGCAGTATTTT.

J is TRBJ2-2 and V is TRBV5-4; D might be TRBD2 (5 bases). V was shortened by 4 bases and J by 5 bases, with 12 bases between the two germline ends. CDR1 is SGHNT, CDR2 YYREEE, per germline (reference sequence). The CDR3 covers 14 residues. Written as DNA, the CDR3 is TGTGCCAGCAGCGCAACCGGGAAAACCGGGGAGCTGTTTTTT. It is translated as CASSATGKTGELFF.

The chain links TRBV19 to TRBJ1-1; the match to TRBD1 covers 7 bases. The CDR3 is 13 residues long. Germline V gives CDR1 LNHDA, CDR2 SQIVND (reference sequence). V dropped 3 bases and J dropped 7; count of bases not matched to a gene: 5. The CDR3, as DNA: TGTGCCAGTAGTATTGGAAGGACAGGTGAAGCTTTCTTT. Its translation is CASSIGRTGEAFF.

The chain combines TRBV28 with TRBJ2-1; TRBD2 might be the D (6 bases). This CDR3 has 16 amino acids. The germline CDR1 and CDR2 sequences are MDHEN and SYDVKM. With 2 bases removed from V and 1 base from J, the gap between germline ends came to 12 bases. CDR3 nucleotide sequence: TGTGCCAGCAGTTTAATCTCCGGGGGTTCCTACAATGAGCAGTTCTTC. Amino acids: CASSLISGGSYNEQFF.

This clone was seen once. The gene calls are TRBV19 and TRBJ1-5, with D tentatively TRBD1 (6 bases). Trimming took 4 bases from V and 3 from J, leaving 16 bases between them. CDR1 and CDR2 from the germline V gene are LNHDA and SQIVND (reference sequence). The CDR3 consists of 16 residues. CDR3 bases: TGTGCCAGTAGTACCGACAGGCGCCCTTACAATCAGCCCCAGCATTTT. It specifies CASSTDRRPYNQPQHF.

The chain couples TRBV7-9 to TRBJ2-2; 8 nucleotides align to TRBD2. This CDR3 is built from 16 residues. The ends lost 6 bases at V and 4 bases at J; junction bases unmatched: 10. Germline values: CDR1 SEHNR, CDR2 FQNEAQ (reference sequence). CDR3 coding DNA: TGTGCCAGCAGTTTACTGGCGGGGGGACTCACCGGGGAGCTGTTTTTT. Its translation is CASSLLAGGLTGELFF.

This chain uses TRBV5-1 with TRBJ2-1, with D possibly matching TRBD2 (6 bases). V lost 0 bases, J lost 8 bases, and 12 bases lay in between. The CDR3 covers 14 residues. Germline V CDR1 and CDR2: SGHRS, YFSETQ. CDR3 loop: CASSLEGGKYEQFF. In DNA, the CDR3 is TGCGCCAGCAGCTTGGAAGGCGGGAAGTATGAGCAGTTCTTC.

The rearrangement links TRBV20-1 to TRBJ2-1; D may be TRBD2 (6 bases). The germline V gene encodes CDR1 DFQATT and CDR2 SNEGSKA (reference sequence). CDR3 length: 11 amino acids. Trimming took off 5 bases at V and 9 bases at J, with 11 bases between the two ends. The CDR3 sequence: CSALTSSEQFF. The DNA of the CDR3 is TGCAGTGCTCTGACTAGTTCTGAGCAGTTCTTC.

The V call is TRBV11-1, the J call TRBJ1-2, with 7 bases matching TRBD1. CDR1 SGHAT and CDR2 FQDESV come from the germline V gene (reference sequence). Unmatched junction bases numbered 6, after V lost 4 bases and J lost 7 bases. The CDR3 runs 13 residues. CDR3 protein: CASSSTGLPGYTF. DNA of the CDR3: TGTGCCAGCAGCTCGACAGGGTTGCCTGGCTACACCTTC.

The gene calls are TRBV6-4 and TRBJ2-3; 11 bases agree with TRBD1. V trimming: 7 bases; J trimming: 8 bases; junction bases outside the gene matches: 8. The CDR3 covers 14 residues. The germline gives CDR1 MRHNA, CDR2 SNTAGT. This chain's CDR3 is CASTADRGLGTQYF. CDR3 nucleotides: TGTGCCAGCACCGCGGACAGGGGGCTTGGTACGCAGTATTTT.

This clone was seen more than once but under ten times. The rearrangement links TRBV3-1 (or the pseudogene TRBV3-2) to TRBJ2-1; D perhaps matches TRBD2 (5 bases). In germline, CDR1 is LGHDT, CDR2 YNNKEL (reference sequence). The CDR3 sequence is 15 residues long. V was cut by 3 bases and J by 1 base, with 10 bases left in between. The CDR3 reads CASSHRGQSYNEQFF. Written as DNA, the CDR3 is TGTGCCAGCAGCCATCGAGGGCAGTCCTACAATGAGCAGTTCTTC.

The chain joins TRBV4-1 to TRBJ2-1; TRBD2 matches at 11 bases. V was clipped by 3 bases and J by 7 bases; unmatched bases: 11. This CDR3 spans 17 amino acids. CDR1 is MGHRA, CDR2 YSYEKL, per germline. CDR3 DNA: TGCGCCAGCAGCCACCCATTCCTAGCGGGAGGCCTAAATGAGCAGTTCTTC. Translation gives CASSHPFLAGGLNEQFF.

The J gene is TRBJ1-2, the V gene TRBV19; TRBD1 might be the D (6 bases). Trimming took 5 bases from V and 0 from J, leaving 7 bases between them. In germline, CDR1 is LNHDA, CDR2 SQIVND (reference sequence). The CDR3 is 13 amino acids. CDR3 amino acids: CASSYRANYGYTF. The CDR3 DNA reads as TGTGCCAGTAGTTACAGGGCTAACTATGGCTACACCTTC. The full variable domain, rest sourced from reference TRBV19 and TRBJ1-2, is DGGITQSPKYLFRKEGQNVTLSCEQNLNHDAMYWYRQDPGQGLRLIYYSQIVNDFQKGDIAEGYSVSREKKESFPLTVTSAQKNPTAFYLCASSYRANYGYTFGSGTRLTVV.

The chain couples TRBV10-3 to TRBJ2-3, with D unresolved. CDR3 length equals 14 residues. The ends were cut back, 2 bases at V and 4 bases at J, with 10 bases in the middle. Germline V gene lookup returns CDR1 ENHRY and CDR2 SYGVKD. The CDR3 region has the DNA TGTGCCATCAGTGAGCAGCAGGTAGCAGATACGCAGTATTTT. Translation: CAISEQQVADTQYF.

The CDR3 spells CASSIEKRGGYNEQFF. The DNA of the CDR3 is TGTGCCAGTAGTATAGAAAAGCGGGGGGGATACAATGAGCAGTTCTTC. The genes are TRBV19 and TRBJ2-1, with 10 bases identical to TRBD2. V lost 0 bases, J lost 4 bases, and 3 bases stayed unmatched. The CDR3 sequence is 16 residues long. The V gene's germline CDR1 is LNHDA and CDR2 SQIVND (reference sequence). Combining the CDR3 with reference TRBV19 and TRBJ2-1 gives the whole variable domain DGGITQSPKYLFRKEGQNVTLSCEQNLNHDAMYWYRQDPGQGLRLIYYSQIVNDFQKGDIAEGYSVSREKKESFPLTVTSAQKNPTAFYLCASSIEKRGGYNEQFFGPGTRLTVL.

The V and J genes are TRBV2 and TRBJ2-6, with 11 bases fitting TRBD1. V was pared by 7 bases and J by 2 bases, with 7 bases of the junction left unmatched. The CDR3 consists of 17 residues. Per germline, CDR1 SNHLY and CDR2 FYNNEI. Here the CDR3 DNA reads TGTGCCAGCACCGGGACAGGGGGTAATGCTGGGGCCAACGTCCTGACTTTC. Translating it yields CASTGTGGNAGANVLTF.